The TCR beta chain under discussion was sequenced for a study of shared clonotypes between healthy human individuals. CDR3 length: 12 residues. The V and J ends lost 7 bases and 7 bases respectively, with 10 bases between them. Germline V CDR1 and CDR2: MDHEN, SYDVKM. The data were produced by immunoSEQ multiplex PCR, yet TCRdb's version contains in-frame clones alone and is incomplete. The sample yields some 580,000 clones, less than 98% seen once. The rearrangement links TRBV28 to TRBJ2-2; D unresolved. The sample was naive CD4+ T cells sorted from blood. The subset here: CD45RA+ positively selected. This clonotype was sampled from a woman between 25 and 40 years old in good health. The CDR3, as DNA: TGTGCCAGCAATCCGTTAGGCGGGGAGCTGTTTTTT. The encoded protein is CASNPLGGELFF.